These T cell receptor beta chains were read from a single sample in a study of blood T cells in healthy people across ages. TCRdb re-derived calls from the 5' RACE reads in MiXCR, one entry per CDR3 protein. The sample consists of 1.5 million to 2 million distinct CDR3 sequences, roughly 32% of them appearing once. Sequenced: blood. Source of these receptors: a woman aged 30 to 39 in good health. Each CDR3 is given with its conserved first and last residue. A D gene is named only where the DNA matches it firmly. Some rows mark clone size as missing; the rest say once, few, many or name a class of expanded clone.

abundance | j_gene | v_gene | d_gene | CDR3nt | CDR3aa
. | TRBJ2-7 | TRBV2 | . | TGTGCCGGTCGACGGAGCTCCTACGAGCAGTACTTC | CAGRRSSYEQYF
few | TRBJ2-1 | TRBV5-4 | . | TGTGCCAGCAGCTTGGAGGGACCACTCTACAATGAGCAGTTCTTC | CASSLEGPLYNEQFF
. | TRBJ1-5 | TRBV27 | . | TGTGCCAGCAGGTTGACATCCCTAGCGATCCTCAATCAGCCCCAGCATTTT | CASRLTSLAILNQPQHF
. | TRBJ2-3 | TRBV15 | . | TGTGCCACCAGCAGAGGCAGGCTACTTGGCACAGATACGCAGTATTTT | CATSRGRLLGTDTQYF
few | TRBJ2-7 | TRBV9 | TRBD1 | TGTGCCAGCAGTCAGACAGGGCCAGGGGAGCAGTACTTC | CASSQTGPGEQYF
few | TRBJ2-3 | TRBV11-2 | TRBD1 | TGTGCCAGCAGCTGGGACAGGGTAAAGGCAGATACGCAGTATTTT | CASSWDRVKADTQYF
. | TRBJ2-2 | TRBV5-5 | . | TGTGCCAGCAGCTTTACTACGTGGAGCGTGACCGGGGAGCTGTTTTTT | CASSFTTWSVTGELFF
. | TRBJ1-2 | TRBV12-3/TRBV12-4 | TRBD1 | TGTGCCAGCAGAGCCCAGAGACAGGGTTACGGCTACACCTTC | CASRAQRQGYGYTF
few | TRBJ2-1 | TRBV27 | . | TGTGCCAGCAGTTTAGCGTGGGAGTGGTACAATGAGCAGTTCTTC | CASSLAWEWYNEQFF
. | TRBJ1-6 | TRBV7-9 | . | TGTGCCAGCAGCTTAGCCATCGGTGATAATTCACCCCTCCACTTT | CASSLAIGDNSPLHF
few | TRBJ2-1 | TRBV11-2 | . | TGTGCCAGCAGCTCTCAACTAGCTTTGAATGAGCAGTTCTTC | CASSSQLALNEQFF
. | TRBJ1-1 | TRBV6-1 | TRBD1 | TGTGCCAGCATCCGCGGTCCCGGGACAGGTTCGAGTACTGAAGCTTTCTTT | CASIRGPGTGSSTEAFF
. | TRBJ2-1 | TRBV6-2/TRBV6-3 | . | TGTGCCAGCACGAAATCTGACAATGAGCAGTTCTTC | CASTKSDNEQFF
. | TRBJ2-1 | TRBV6-9 | . | TGTGCCAGCAGTTATTCCCGCAGGGAAAATGAGCAGTTCTTC | CASSYSRRENEQFF
many | TRBJ1-1 | TRBV29-1 | TRBD1 | TGCAGCGTTGCCCCCGGGACAGGGAGTACTGAAGCTTTCTTT | CSVAPGTGSTEAFF
. | TRBJ2-7 | TRBV7-2 | TRBD2 | TGTGCCAGCAGCTCGGGACTAGCGCCCCACGAGCAGTACTTC | CASSSGLAPHEQYF